The 29 T cell receptor beta chains below all came from one sample that was sequenced in a study of CD8 T cells in acute hepatitis C reinfection. TCRdb's copy holds only in-frame clones and misses some; the assay was immunoSEQ multiplex PCR. Among approximately 39,000 clones listed, approximately 90% were seen once. Time point here: naive CD8 control sorted from an acute-time-point sample. The sample taken for sequencing was naive CD8+ T cells from PBMCs. These receptor sequences come from a man younger than 40 with chronic hepatitis C.

The CDR3 bases are TGTGCCAGCAGCGCGGGGACGGGCCCACGGAGACCTGAGCAGTTCTTC. It translates to CASSAGTGPRRPEQFF. The chain carries TRBV2 and TRBJ2-1, with a tentative D call TRBD2 (6 bases). The V and J ends lost 6 bases and 9 bases respectively, with 24 bases between them. The germline gives CDR1 SNHLY, CDR2 FYNNEI. The CDR3 runs 16 residues.

The rearrangement joins TRBV5-4 to TRBJ2-7; 8 positions match TRBD1. Per the germline V gene, CDR1 is SGHNT and CDR2 is YYREEE (reference sequence). There are 12 residues in the CDR3. Trimming took 4 bases from V and 6 from J; bases not matched to a gene: 3. The CDR3 nucleotides read TGTGCCAGCAGCGTGGGGACAGGCGAGCAGTACTTC. Translating it yields CASSVGTGEQYF.

This sequence joins TRBV5-4 and TRBJ1-1, with D uncertain. The CDR3 consists of 11 residues. Germline assignment: CDR1 SGHNT and CDR2 YYREEE (reference sequence). With 2 bases removed from V and 4 bases from J, the gap between germline ends came to 3 bases. The CDR3 sequence is CASSFGTEAFF. CDR3 bases: TGTGCCAGCAGCTTTGGCACTGAAGCTTTCTTT.

The chain carries TRBV10-3 and TRBJ1-3; D unresolved. V gave up 0 bases and J gave up 0 bases, with 9 bases separating them. CDR3 length: 16 residues. CDR1 ENHRY and CDR2 SYGVKD come from the germline V gene. The CDR3 DNA sequence: TGTGCCATCAGTGAGTCCCGTTCCAGCTCTGGAAACACCATATATTTT. Protein: CAISESRSSSGNTIYF.

The CDR3 here is CAWSQGQGEETQYF. CDR3 coding DNA: TGTGCCTGGAGCCAGGGACAGGGGGAAGAGACCCAGTACTTC. V gene TRBV30 combines with J gene TRBJ2-5; 11 positions match TRBD1. CDR1 GTSNPN and CDR2 SVGIG come from the germline V gene (reference sequence). J gave up 3 bases and V 3 bases, and 3 bases lay outside the gene matches. This CDR3 is 14 amino acids long.

This sequence joins TRBV5-6 and TRBJ1-5; possibly TRBD1 for D (5 bases). The germline V gene encodes CDR1 SGHDT and CDR2 YYEEEE. V lost 0 bases and J 4 bases, leaving 11 bases between the germline ends. The CDR3 covers 15 residues. CDR3 in amino acids: CASSLGWGPNQPQHF. The CDR3 DNA reads TGTGCCAGCAGCTTGGGTTGGGGCCCAAATCAGCCCCAGCATTTT.

The chain is built from TRBV7-6 and TRBJ2-5; the D is unclear. Gene TRBJ2-7 matches the end of the DNA better, so the J call may be wrong. This CDR3 region has 13 residues. CDR1 SGHVS and CDR2 FNYEAQ come from the germline V gene. CDR3 residues: CASSFQLTYEQYF. Written as DNA, the CDR3 is TGTGCCAGCAGCTTTCAGTTGACCTACGAGCAGTACTTC.

The chain employs TRBV15 and TRBJ2-3, with D unresolved. The CDR3 covers 12 residues. Germline V gene data show CDR1 as LNHNV and CDR2 as YYDKDF (reference sequence). The germline V and J ends were trimmed by 4 bases and 10 bases, with 12 bases remaining between them. The CDR3 reads CATSNYPNAQYF. The CDR3 DNA reads as TGTGCCACCAGCAATTACCCTAATGCGCAGTATTTT.

V is TRBV2 and J is TRBJ1-1, with D perhaps TRBD1 (5 bases). CDR3 size: 14 residues. Germline CDR1 SNHLY, CDR2 FYNNEI. Trimming shortened V by 3 bases and J by 6 bases, and 14 bases separated the two germline ends. The CDR3 here is CASSDVEGQAEAFF. CDR3 bases: TGTGCCAGCAGTGACGTAGAGGGGCAGGCTGAAGCTTTCTTT.

In DNA, the CDR3 is TGCGCCAGCAACCCCGTTCTCACGCGCGACAATGAGCAGTTCTTC. It encodes CASNPVLTRDNEQFF. The chain links TRBV4-1 to TRBJ2-1; D uncertain. The V end was cut by 7 bases, the J end by 5 bases, with 18 bases between. Germline V gives CDR1 MGHRA, CDR2 YSYEKL. The CDR3 contains 15 residues.

This clone was seen a single time. This sequence joins TRBV7-9 and TRBJ2-1; 9 bases match TRBD2. V lost 1 base, J lost 1 base, and 2 bases stayed unmatched. In germline, CDR1 is SEHNR, CDR2 FQNEAQ (reference sequence). CDR3 length: 16 amino acids. As DNA, the CDR3 is TGTGCCAGCAGCTTAGGACTAGCGGCTTCCTACAATGAGCAGTTCTTC. This codes for CASSLGLAASYNEQFF.

V is TRBV12-2 and J is TRBJ2-5; the D segment call TRBD1 is taken from the table without a DNA check. TRBV12-2 is recorded as a pseudogene. This CDR3 has 13 residues. CDR3 bases: TGTGCAAGTCGCTTAGTGGGGCGGGAGACCCAGTACTTC. This sequence encodes CASRLVGRETQYF.

J is TRBJ1-6 and V is TRBV6-5; D is undetermined. The CDR3 covers 12 residues. From germline, CDR1 is MNHEY and CDR2 SVGAGI. V lost 1 base and J lost 9, with 4 bases in between. Here the CDR3 reads CASSYWGSPLHF. For the CDR3, the DNA is TGTGCCAGCAGTTACTGGGGTTCACCCCTCCACTTT.

The chain uses TRBV21-1 and TRBJ1-1; no DNA check was done on the table's D call, TRBD1. TRBV21-1 corresponds to a pseudogene. There are 14 residues in the CDR3. The CDR3 loop reads CASSKGRERNEAFF. In DNA, the CDR3 is TGTGCCAGCAGCAAGGGCAGGGAAAGGAATGAAGCTTTCTTT.

The rearrangement uses TRBV10-1 and TRBJ1-1; tentatively, D is TRBD1 (5 bases). V gave up 0 bases and J gave up 2 bases, with 10 bases separating them. This CDR3 region has 15 residues. The germline V gene encodes CDR1 WNHNN and CDR2 SYGVQD (reference sequence). CDR3: CASSESRGFNTEAFF. As DNA, the CDR3 is TGCGCCAGCAGTGAGTCTAGGGGCTTTAACACTGAAGCTTTCTTT.

The chain carries TRBV7-8 and TRBJ1-6; D is ambiguous. CDR1 SGHVS and CDR2 FQNEAQ come from the germline V gene. The CDR3 extends over 12 amino acids. Trimming took 2 bases from V and 8 from J, leaving 4 bases between them. The CDR3, as DNA: TGTGCCAGCAGCTTACAGGATTCACCCCTCCACTTT. This encodes CASSLQDSPLHF.

This chain uses TRBV9 with TRBJ2-2, with 12 positions matching TRBD2. CDR1 SGDLS and CDR2 YYNGEE come from the germline V gene. The CDR3 runs 15 residues. Trimming removed 0 bases from V and 6 bases from J; junction bases left unmatched: 0. The CDR3 DNA reads as TGTGCCAGCAGCGTAGGACTAGCGGGAGCCGGGGAGCTGTTTTTT. This gives the protein CASSVGLAGAGELFF.

On this clone: Germline is not matched at one junction end, which may reflect a read error. The V call is TRBV7-9, the J call TRBJ2-7, with 10 bases matching TRBD2. CDR3 size: 15 residues. Germline V gene lookup returns CDR1 SEHNR and CDR2 FQNEAQ (reference sequence). As DNA, the CDR3 is TGTGCCAGCAGCCACGTTACTAGCGGGACCAACGAGCAGTGCTTC. Translating gives CASSHVTSGTNEQCF.

This chain connects TRBV5-6 to TRBJ2-2; D gene ambiguous. The V and J ends lost 2 bases and 1 base respectively, with 6 bases between them. Germline CDR1 is SGHDT and CDR2 is YYEEEE. The CDR3 covers 14 residues. The CDR3 spells CASSFPGNTGELFF. CDR3 in DNA: TGTGCCAGCAGCTTCCCAGGGAACACCGGGGAGCTGTTTTTT.

The rearrangement links TRBV10-3 to TRBJ1-3, with D hard to call. CDR1 and CDR2 (germline): ENHRY, SYGVKD. The CDR3 length is 16 residues. Between the trimmed V and J ends, which lost 4 bases and 5 bases, there was a span of 18 bases. The CDR3 coding sequence is TGTGCCATCAGTGGGTTCGAGACATTCGGGAGAAACACCATATATTTT. It specifies CAISGFETFGRNTIYF.

This clone was seen once. CDR3 region: CASRSGTGSSITGNTIYF. The CDR3 DNA reads TGTGCCAGCAGGTCCGGGACAGGGAGCTCAATTACTGGAAACACCATATATTTT. The genes are TRBV27 and TRBJ1-3; 9 bases are a match to TRBD1. Germline CDR1 and CDR2: MNHEY and SMNVEV (reference sequence). The CDR3 is made up of 18 amino acids. V trimming: 6 bases; J trimming: 2 bases; junction bases outside the gene matches: 14.

This clone was seen a few times. The chain combines TRBV19 with TRBJ2-7; D is ambiguous. V dropped 6 bases and J dropped 6 bases, with 12 bases sitting between them. Looked up from germline, CDR1 is LNHDA and CDR2 is SQIVND (reference sequence). The CDR3 totals 12 residues. The CDR3 loop is CASRAGGGEQYF. The CDR3 DNA reads TGTGCCAGTAGGGCAGGCGGCGGCGAGCAGTACTTC.

The chain is built from TRBV10-3 and TRBJ2-7; D is unresolved. Germline V gene data show CDR1 as ENHRY and CDR2 as SYGVKD. CDR3 size: 12 residues. The germline V and J ends were trimmed by 5 bases and 3 bases, with 8 bases remaining between them. The CDR3 protein is CAISQDGYEQYF. Here the CDR3 DNA reads TGTGCCATCAGTCAGGACGGCTACGAGCAGTACTTC.

The table lists this clone with a few counts. V and J are TRBV2 and TRBJ1-1; tentative D call: TRBD1 (6 bases). CDR1 is SNHLY and CDR2 is FYNNEI in the germline V gene. The ends were cut back, 10 bases at V and 6 bases at J, with 12 bases in the middle. The CDR3 length is 11 residues. The CDR3 DNA follows: TGTGCCACACAGGGACGCGCTGAAGCTTTCTTT. Its protein product is CATQGRAEAFF.

This clone was counted only a few times. The chain uses TRBV29-1 and TRBJ2-3; TRBD2 might be the D (5 bases). Germline V gives CDR1 SQVTM, CDR2 ANQGSEA. The V and J ends lost 3 bases and 1 base respectively, with 8 bases between them. The CDR3 has 13 residues. The chain's CDR3 is CSVDRGGTDTQYF. DNA for the CDR3: TGCAGCGTTGATCGGGGAGGCACAGATACGCAGTATTTT.

This clone has a handful of counts. Sequence at one end of the junction differs from germline and may be a read error. V usage is TRBV7-2 and J usage is TRBJ1-2; 9 nucleotides match TRBD1. The CDR3 spans 9 residues. Germline V CDR1 and CDR2: SGHTA, FQGNSA. CDR3 sequence: CALGRDRDF. CDR3 in DNA: TGTGCCCTCGGGAGGGACAGGGACTTC.

This clone was counted a few times. The chain joins TRBV2 to TRBJ1-1; perhaps TRBD1 as D (5 bases). Looked up from germline, CDR1 is SNHLY and CDR2 is FYNNEI. The CDR3 consists of 13 residues. V lost 8 bases and J lost 4, with 14 bases in between. The CDR3 DNA follows: TGTGCCAGCTCCTCTAAGGGGTCCACTGAAGCTTTCTTT. Encoded protein: CASSSKGSTEAFF.

This clone was detected a few times. V gene TRBV27 combines with J gene TRBJ2-1, with a tentative D call TRBD1 (6 bases). The CDR3 runs 14 residues. The germline CDR1 and CDR2 sequences are MNHEY and SMNVEV (reference sequence). V gave up 0 bases and J gave up 7 bases, with 10 bases separating them. The CDR3 DNA sequence: TGTGCCAGCAGTTTATCCCCGAGGGGGAATGAGCAGTTCTTC. Translated: CASSLSPRGNEQFF.

V and J are TRBV19 and TRBJ1-2; D remains unclear. CDR3 length: 13 amino acids. V was shortened by 6 bases and J by 4 bases, with 12 bases between the two germline ends. CDR1 is LNHDA and CDR2 is SQIVND in the germline V gene (reference sequence). CDR3 nucleotides: TGTGCCAGTAGCGATCCCTTTCCCTATGGCTACACCTTC. It codes for CASSDPFPYGYTF.